The 10 T cell receptor beta chains in this list originate from one sample, sequenced in a study of T cells in Graves' hyperthyroidism and ophthalmopathy. Amplification yielded TCR beta CDR3 regions, with RNA transcripts as the source. A first-round RT-PCR of the TCR CDR3 used the HTBI primer set. TCRdb analysed the multiplex PCR reads with MiXCR anew, one entry per CDR3 protein. The table shows approximately 530,000 distinct CDR3 sequences, with approximately 16% occurring only once. Sequences were obtained from blood. These receptors originate from a woman aged 18-29 years with Graves' hyperthyroidism.

This clonotype was counted ten times or more. The J gene is TRBJ1-1, the V gene TRBV2, with D tentatively TRBD1 (5 bases). The CDR3 sequence is 12 residues long. V lost 6 bases to trimming and J lost 7 bases, with 12 bases between them. Germline-derived CDR1 and CDR2 are SNHLY and FYNNEI. CDR3 DNA sequence: TGTGCCAGCAGCCAGGACATGGGTGAAGCTTTCTTT. Translated, it gives CASSQDMGEAFF.

The sample holds many counts of this clonotype. The CDR3 DNA follows: TGTGCCAGCAGTTTCGCGTTCTACGAGCAGTACTTC. Encoded protein: CASSFAFYEQYF. This chain uses TRBV28 with TRBJ2-7; no definite D call. Trimming pared 3 bases from V and 3 bases from J, leaving 6 bases between. The CDR3 covers 12 residues. CDR1 is MDHEN, CDR2 SYDVKM, per germline.

This chain links TRBV3-1 with TRBJ2-1; D may be TRBD2 (5 bases). The CDR3 runs to 13 residues. V was pared by 3 bases and J by 9 bases, with 12 bases between. Germline loops: CDR1 LGHDT, CDR2 YNNKEL (reference sequence). The CDR3 loop reads CASSHASSSEQFF. For the CDR3, the DNA is TGTGCCAGCAGCCACGCCTCTAGCTCTGAGCAGTTCTTC.

This clonotype was observed at least ten times. The chain uses TRBV20-1 and TRBJ2-3; 8 nucleotides match TRBD2. The CDR3 loop spans 16 amino acids. V lost 6 bases and J lost 2; bases outside the gene matches: 13. CDR1 is DFQATT, CDR2 SNEGSKA, per germline (reference sequence). DNA of the CDR3: TGCAGTGCGATGGAGGCCGTAGCGGGGAACACAGATACGCAGTATTTT. Translated, it gives CSAMEAVAGNTDTQYF.

V is TRBV24-1 and J is TRBJ2-5; 9 nucleotides agree with TRBD2. CDR1 is KGHDR and CDR2 is SFDVKD in the germline V gene. V lost 6 bases and J lost 5; bases outside the gene matches: 12. CDR3 length: 16 amino acids. The CDR3: CATSPSQASGIETQYF. CDR3 bases: TGTGCCACCAGTCCCTCACAGGCTAGCGGGATCGAGACCCAGTACTTC.

There are many counts of this clonotype. This chain joins TRBV2 and TRBJ2-7; 7 nucleotides line up with TRBD1. Trimming took 1 base from V and 6 from J; bases not matched to a gene: 9. CDR3 size: 15 residues. Germline V gene sequence: CDR1 SNHLY, CDR2 FYNNEI. The CDR3 loop is CASSEGDRRFSEQYF. DNA of the CDR3: TGTGCCAGCAGTGAAGGGGACAGAAGGTTTAGCGAGCAGTACTTC.

This clonotype was seen ten or more times. The genes are TRBV7-3 and TRBJ2-2; tentative D call: TRBD1 (6 bases). V was clipped by 3 bases and J by 6 bases, with 8 bases between them. Germline V gene lookup returns CDR1 SGHTA and CDR2 FQGTGA. The CDR3 loop spans 13 amino acids. In nucleotides, the CDR3 is TGTGCCAGCAGCTTGAGGGGGTCCGGGGAGCTGTTTTTT. This encodes CASSLRGSGELFF. The whole variable domain, filled in from reference TRBV7-3 and TRBJ2-2, reads GAGVSQTPSNKVTEKGKYVELRCDPISGHTALYWYRQSLGQGPEFLIYFQGTGAADDSGLPNDRFFAVRPEGSVSTLKIQRTERGDSAVYLCASSLRGSGELFFGEGSRLTVL.

This clonotype was detected ten times or more. The rearrangement uses TRBV5-8 and TRBJ2-1; TRBD2 matches 8 bases. The germline V gene encodes CDR1 SGHTS and CDR2 YDEGEE. The CDR3 length is 16 residues. Trimming at V came to 4 bases and at J to 2 bases, leaving 8 bases not matched to a gene. CDR3 DNA sequence: TGTGCCAGCAGCGGTATAGCGGGACGCACCTACAATGAGCAGTTCTTC. Translating it yields CASSGIAGRTYNEQFF. Drawing the rest from reference TRBV5-8 and TRBJ2-1, the complete variable domain is EAGVTQSPTHLIKTRGQQATLRCSPISGHTSVYWYQQALGLGLQFLLWYDEGEERNRGNFPPRFSGRQFPNYSSELNVNALELEDSALYLCASSGIAGRTYNEQFFGPGTRLTVL.

This clonotype occurred many times. The genes are TRBV6-2 or TRBV6-3 and TRBJ2-7; no firm D call. From germline, CDR1 is MNHEY and CDR2 SVGEGT. The V end lost 5 bases, the J end lost 3 bases, and 5 bases lay between the germline ends. The CDR3 has 11 amino acids. In nucleotides, the CDR3 is TGTGCCAGCAGTCCTTTCTACGAGCAGTACTTC. As protein: CASSPFYEQYF.

This clonotype was detected only a few times. The chain employs TRBV6-1 and TRBJ2-1; D might be TRBD1 or TRBD2, each matching 5 bases. The CDR3 runs 16 residues. Trimming stripped 5 bases from V and 0 bases from J, with 14 bases between. Germline values: CDR1 MNHNS, CDR2 SASEGT. The CDR3 loop reads CASSYLQAGSYNEQFF. The CDR3, as DNA: TGTGCCAGCAGTTATTTACAGGCGGGCTCCTACAATGAGCAGTTCTTC.